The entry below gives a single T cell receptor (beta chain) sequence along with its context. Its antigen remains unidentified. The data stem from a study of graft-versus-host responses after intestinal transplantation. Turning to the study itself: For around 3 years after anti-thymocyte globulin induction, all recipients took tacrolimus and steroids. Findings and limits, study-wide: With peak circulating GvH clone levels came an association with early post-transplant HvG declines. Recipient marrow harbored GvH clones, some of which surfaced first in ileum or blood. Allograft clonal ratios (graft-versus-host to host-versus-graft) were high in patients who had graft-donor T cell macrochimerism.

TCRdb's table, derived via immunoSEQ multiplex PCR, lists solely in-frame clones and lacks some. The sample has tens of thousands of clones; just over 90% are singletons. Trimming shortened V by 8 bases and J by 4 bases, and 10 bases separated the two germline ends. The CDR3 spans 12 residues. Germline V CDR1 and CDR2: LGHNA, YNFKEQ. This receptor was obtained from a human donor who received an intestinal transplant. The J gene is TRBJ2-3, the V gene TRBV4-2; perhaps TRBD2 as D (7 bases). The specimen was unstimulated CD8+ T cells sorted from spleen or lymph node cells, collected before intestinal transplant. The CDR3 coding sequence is TGTGCCAGCGGGGGGGCCTCAGATACGCAGTATTTT. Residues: CASGGASDTQYF.